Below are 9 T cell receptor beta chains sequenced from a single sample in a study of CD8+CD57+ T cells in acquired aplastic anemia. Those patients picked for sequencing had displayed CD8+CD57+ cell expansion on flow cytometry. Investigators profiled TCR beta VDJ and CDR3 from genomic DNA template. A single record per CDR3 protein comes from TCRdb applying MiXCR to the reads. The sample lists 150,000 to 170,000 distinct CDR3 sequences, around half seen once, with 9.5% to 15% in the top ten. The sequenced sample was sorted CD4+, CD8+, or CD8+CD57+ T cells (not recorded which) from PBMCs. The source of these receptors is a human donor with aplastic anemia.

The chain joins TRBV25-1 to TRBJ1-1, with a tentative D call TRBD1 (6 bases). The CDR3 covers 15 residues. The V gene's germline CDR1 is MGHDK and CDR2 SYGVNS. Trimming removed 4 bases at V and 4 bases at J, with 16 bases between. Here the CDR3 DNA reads TGTGCCAGCAGTGCTAGCGAGGGGGGCGGCACTGAAGCTTTCTTT. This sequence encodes CASSASEGGGTEAFF.

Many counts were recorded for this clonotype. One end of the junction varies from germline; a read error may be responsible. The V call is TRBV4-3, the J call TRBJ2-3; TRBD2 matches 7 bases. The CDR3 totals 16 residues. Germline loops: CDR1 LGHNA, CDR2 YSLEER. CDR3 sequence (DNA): TGCGCCAGCAGTCAAGCAAGGGAGGGGATCACAGATACGCAGTATTTT. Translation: CASSQAREGITDTQYF.

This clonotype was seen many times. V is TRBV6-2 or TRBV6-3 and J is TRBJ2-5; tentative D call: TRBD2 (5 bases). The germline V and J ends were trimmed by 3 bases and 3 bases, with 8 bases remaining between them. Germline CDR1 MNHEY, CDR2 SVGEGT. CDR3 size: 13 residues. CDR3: CASSYGEKETQYF. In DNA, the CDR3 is TGTGCCAGCAGTTATGGGGAGAAAGAGACCCAGTACTTC.

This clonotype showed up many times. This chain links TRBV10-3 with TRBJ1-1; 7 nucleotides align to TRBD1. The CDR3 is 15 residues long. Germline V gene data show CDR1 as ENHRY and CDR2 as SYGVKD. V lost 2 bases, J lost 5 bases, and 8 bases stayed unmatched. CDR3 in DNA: TGTGCCATCAGTGAGGATCAGGGGGTGGGGACTGAAGCTTTCTTT. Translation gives CAISEDQGVGTEAFF.

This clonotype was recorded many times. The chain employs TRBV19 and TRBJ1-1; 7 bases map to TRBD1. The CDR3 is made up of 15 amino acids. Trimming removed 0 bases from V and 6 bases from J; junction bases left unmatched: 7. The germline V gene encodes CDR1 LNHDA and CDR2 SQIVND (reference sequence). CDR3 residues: CASSIDRGRGAEAFF. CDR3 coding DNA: TGTGCCAGTAGTATAGATCGGGGCAGGGGGGCTGAAGCTTTCTTT.

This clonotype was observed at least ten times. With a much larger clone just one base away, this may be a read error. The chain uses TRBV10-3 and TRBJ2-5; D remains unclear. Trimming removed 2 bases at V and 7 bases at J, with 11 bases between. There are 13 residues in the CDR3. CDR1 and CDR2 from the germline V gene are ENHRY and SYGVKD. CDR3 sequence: CAISEEARGTQYF. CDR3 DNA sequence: TGTGCCATCAGTGAGGAAGCGAGAGGGACCCAGTACTTC.

The CDR3 DNA reads as TGTGCCAGCAGCCCGGGTGTATTCGGCGAGCAGTACTTC. This encodes CASSPGVFGEQYF. The chain couples TRBV7-9 to TRBJ2-7; D is undetermined. Germline V CDR1 and CDR2: SEHNR, FQNEAQ (reference sequence). CDR3 size: 13 residues. The germline V and J ends were trimmed by 5 bases and 6 bases, with 14 bases remaining between them.

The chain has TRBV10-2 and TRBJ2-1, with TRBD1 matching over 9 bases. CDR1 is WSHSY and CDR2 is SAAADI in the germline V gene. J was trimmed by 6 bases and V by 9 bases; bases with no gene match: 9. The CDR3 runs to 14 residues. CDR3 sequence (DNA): TGCGCCAGTGACGACCGGGACAGGGTCAATGAGCAGTTCTTC. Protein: CASDDRDRVNEQFF.

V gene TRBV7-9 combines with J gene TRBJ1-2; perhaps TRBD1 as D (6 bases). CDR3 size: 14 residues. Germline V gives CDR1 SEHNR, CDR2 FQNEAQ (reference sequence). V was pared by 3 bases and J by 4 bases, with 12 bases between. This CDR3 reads CASSFNRAPYGYTF. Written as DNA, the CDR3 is TGTGCCAGCAGCTTTAACAGGGCGCCCTATGGCTACACCTTC.